A selection of T cell receptor beta chains follows, all from one sample in a study of cytomegalovirus exposure and HLA in healthy donors. The protocol was immunoSEQ multiplex PCR, while the TCRdb copy is restricted to in-frame clones and leaves out a portion. The repertoire includes some 150,000 clones, about 80% of them detected once, and approximately 2.3% sits in the top ten. The sequenced sample consisted of PBMCs. The source is a young man in good health and CMV-seronegative. CDR3s include the opening cysteine and the closing phenylalanine or tryptophan. D genes are given only for firm matches. Not every row has a clone size; where given, it reads once, few, many or a size class.

J	D	V	size	CDR3	DNA
TRBJ2-1	TRBD2	TRBV5-5	NA	CASSLRTSGSSSSYNEQFF	TGTGCCAGCAGCCTCAGGACTAGCGGGAGTTCGAGCTCCTACAATGAGCAGTTCTTC
TRBJ1-5	NA	TRBV4-1	NA	CASSQEPRQPQHF	TGCGCCAGCAGCCAAGAACCCAGGCAGCCCCAACATTTT
TRBJ2-3	NA	TRBV28	NA	CASSLRTDTQYF	TGTGCCAGCAGTTTACGGACAGATACGCAGTATTTT
TRBJ1-1	TRBD1	TRBV28	NA	CASSSTGTAQPNTEAFF	TGTGCCAGCAGCTCCACCGGGACAGCTCAACCGAACACTGAAGCTTTCTTT
TRBJ2-7	NA	TRBV19	NA	CASSIFRGYQFPHEQYF	TGTGCCAGTAGTATTTTTCGCGGGTACCAATTCCCCCACGAGCAGTACTTC
TRBJ2-6	NA	TRBV18	NA	CASSPTSSGANVLTF	TGTGCCAGCTCACCGACATCATCTGGGGCCAACGTCCTGACTTTC
TRBJ2-7	TRBD1	TRBV5-1	NA	CASTDRERIYEQYF	TGCGCCAGCACTGACAGGGAAAGGATCTACGAGCAGTACTTC
TRBJ1-1	NA	TRBV18	NA	CASSPHRDTEAFF	TGTGCCAGCTCACCACACAGGGACACTGAAGCTTTCTTT
TRBJ2-5	TRBD2	TRBV5-1	NA	CASSLRASGSRETQYF	TGCGCCAGCAGCTTACGGGCTAGCGGGAGTAGAGAGACCCAGTACTTC
TRBJ2-7	NA	TRBV5-6	NA	CASSWNPRSEQYF	TGTGCCAGCAGCTGGAACCCGAGGAGCGAGCAGTACTTC
TRBJ2-7	NA	TRBV2	NA	CASSVQGLHEQYF	TGTGCCAGCAGTGTGCAGGGACTCCACGAGCAGTACTTC
TRBJ1-3	NA	TRBV6-5	NA	CASSLQSSGNTIYF	TGTGCCAGCAGTCTACAGAGCTCTGGAAACACCATATATTTT
TRBJ2-1	NA	TRBV18	NA	CASSPRGDEQFF	TGTGCCAGCTCACCACGGGGCGATGAGCAGTTCTTC
TRBJ1-2	NA	TRBV2	NA	CASIGGSVGGYTF	TGTGCCAGCATTGGAGGGTCGGTGGGAGGCTACACCTTC
TRBJ1-5	NA	TRBV28	once	CASIAALGNQPQHF	TGTGCCAGCATAGCGGCTTTGGGCAATCAGCCCCAGCATTTT
TRBJ2-2	NA	TRBV7-6	NA	CASSPAGGPDTGELFF	TGTGCCAGCAGCCCAGCGGGTGGGCCGGACACCGGGGAGCTGTTTTTT
TRBJ1-1	NA	TRBV6-5	NA	CASSQGAEAFF	TGTGCCAGCAGTCAGGGTGCTGAAGCTTTCTTT
TRBJ1-5	NA	TRBV5-8	NA	CASWLQGMSNQPQHF	TGTGCCAGCTGGCTGCAGGGTATGAGCAATCAGCCCCAGCATTTT
TRBJ2-1	NA	TRBV5-1	once	CASSFHSASSYNEQFF	TGCGCCAGCAGCTTTCATAGCGCGAGCTCCTACAATGAGCAGTTCTTC
TRBJ2-1	NA	TRBV5-8	once	CASTIHWDTREYNEQFF	TGTGCCAGCACGATTCATTGGGACACGCGCGAATACAATGAGCAGTTCTTC
TRBJ1-1	NA	TRBV29-1	NA	CSVTGFVTEAFF	TGCAGCGTTACAGGGTTTGTAACTGAAGCTTTCTTT
TRBJ1-1	NA	TRBV5-1	NA	CASSFGNTEAFF	TGCGCCAGCAGCTTCGGGAACACTGAAGCTTTCTTT
TRBJ2-1	NA	TRBV7-9	NA	CASSSARRASGDGNEQFF	TGTGCCAGCAGCTCCGCCCGCCGGGCGTCGGGGGACGGCAATGAGCAGTTCTTC
TRBJ2-3	NA	TRBV7-9	NA	CASSPTFLGDTQYF	TGTGCCAGCAGCCCGACTTTCCTTGGAGATACGCAGTATTTT
TRBJ1-1	NA	TRBV2	NA	CASSEMDRLNTEAFF	TGTGCCAGCAGTGAAATGGACAGATTGAACACTGAAGCTTTCTTT
TRBJ2-7	TRBD1	TRBV5-1	few	CASSLGKGGRMSSYEQYF	TGCGCCAGCAGCTTGGGGAAAGGGGGCCGCATGAGCTCCTACGAGCAGTACTTC
TRBJ2-7	NA	TRBV5-1	once	CASSLAGRGSEQYF	TGCGCCAGCAGCTTGGCCGGCAGGGGTAGCGAGCAGTACTTC
TRBJ1-1	NA	TRBV20-1	NA	CSAGRGEAFF	TGCAGTGCTGGGAGGGGTGAAGCTTTCTTT